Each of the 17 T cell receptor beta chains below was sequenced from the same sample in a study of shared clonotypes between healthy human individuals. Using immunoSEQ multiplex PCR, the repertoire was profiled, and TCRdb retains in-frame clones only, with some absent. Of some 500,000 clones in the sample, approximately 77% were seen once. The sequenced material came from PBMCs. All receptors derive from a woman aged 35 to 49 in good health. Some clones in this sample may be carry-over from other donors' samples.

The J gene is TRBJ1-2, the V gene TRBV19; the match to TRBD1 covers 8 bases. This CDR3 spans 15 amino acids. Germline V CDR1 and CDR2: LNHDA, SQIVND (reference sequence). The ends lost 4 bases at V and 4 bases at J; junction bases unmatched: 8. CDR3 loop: CASSTPGGAGYGYTF. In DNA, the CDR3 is TGTGCCAGTAGTACTCCAGGGGGCGCGGGCTATGGCTACACCTTC.

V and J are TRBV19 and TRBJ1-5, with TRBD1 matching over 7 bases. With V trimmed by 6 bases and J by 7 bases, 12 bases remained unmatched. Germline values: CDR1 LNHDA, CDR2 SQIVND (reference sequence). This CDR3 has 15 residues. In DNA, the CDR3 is TGTGCCAGTAGGCCAAGACAGGGATTAGGACAGCCCCAGCATTTT. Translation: CASRPRQGLGQPQHF.

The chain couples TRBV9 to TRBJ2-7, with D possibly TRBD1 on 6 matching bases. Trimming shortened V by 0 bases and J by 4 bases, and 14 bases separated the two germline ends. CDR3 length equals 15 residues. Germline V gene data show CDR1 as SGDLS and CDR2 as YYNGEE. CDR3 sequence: CASSVGPDRLYEQYF. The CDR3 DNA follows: TGTGCCAGCAGCGTAGGGCCCGACAGGTTGTACGAGCAGTACTTC.

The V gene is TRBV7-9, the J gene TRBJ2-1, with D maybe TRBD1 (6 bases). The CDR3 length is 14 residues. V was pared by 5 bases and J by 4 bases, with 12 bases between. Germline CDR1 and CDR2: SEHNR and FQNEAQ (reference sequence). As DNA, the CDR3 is TGTGCCAGCAGCCGCCAACAGGGATACAATGAGCAGTTCTTC. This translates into CASSRQQGYNEQFF.

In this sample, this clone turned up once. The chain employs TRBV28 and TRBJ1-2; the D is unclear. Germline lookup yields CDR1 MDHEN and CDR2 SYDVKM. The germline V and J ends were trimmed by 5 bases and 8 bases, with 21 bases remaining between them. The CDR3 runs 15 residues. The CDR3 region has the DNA TGTGCCAGCAGTCCCACCGCGGACCTTGAAAGGGGCTACACCTTC. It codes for CASSPTADLERGYTF.

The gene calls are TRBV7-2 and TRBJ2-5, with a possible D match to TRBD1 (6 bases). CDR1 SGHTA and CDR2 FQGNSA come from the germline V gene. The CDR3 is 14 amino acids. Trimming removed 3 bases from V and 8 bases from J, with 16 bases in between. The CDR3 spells CASSFSRDTTTQYF. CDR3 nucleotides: TGTGCCAGCAGCTTTTCTCGGGACACTACAACCCAGTACTTC.

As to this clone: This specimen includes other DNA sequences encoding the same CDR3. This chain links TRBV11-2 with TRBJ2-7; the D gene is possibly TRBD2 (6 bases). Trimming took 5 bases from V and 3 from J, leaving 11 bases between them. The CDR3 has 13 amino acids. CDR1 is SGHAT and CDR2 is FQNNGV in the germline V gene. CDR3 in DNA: TGTGCCAGCAGCCCGGGACTGGTCTACGAGCAGTACTTC. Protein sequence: CASSPGLVYEQYF.

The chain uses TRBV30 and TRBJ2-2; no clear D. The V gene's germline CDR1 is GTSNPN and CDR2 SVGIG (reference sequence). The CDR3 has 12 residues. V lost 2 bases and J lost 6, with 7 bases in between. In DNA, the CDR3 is TGTGCCTGGAGTTTGGGTCCCGGGGAGCTGTTTTTT. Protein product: CAWSLGPGELFF.

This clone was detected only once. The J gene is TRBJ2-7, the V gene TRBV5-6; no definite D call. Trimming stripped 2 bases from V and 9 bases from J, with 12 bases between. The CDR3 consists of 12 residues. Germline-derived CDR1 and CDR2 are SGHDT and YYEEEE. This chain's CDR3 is CASSFSREMQYF. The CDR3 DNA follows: TGTGCCAGCAGCTTTTCCCGTGAGATGCAGTACTTC.

The CDR3 DNA is TGTGCCAGCAGCTTAGAAGGGCACCAGCCCCAGCATTTT. Protein product: CASSLEGHQPQHF. J is TRBJ1-5 and V is TRBV7-3; no clear D gene. The CDR3 covers 13 residues. Between the trimmed V and J ends, which lost 2 bases and 7 bases, there was a span of 9 bases. The germline V gene has CDR1 SGHTA and CDR2 FQGTGA.

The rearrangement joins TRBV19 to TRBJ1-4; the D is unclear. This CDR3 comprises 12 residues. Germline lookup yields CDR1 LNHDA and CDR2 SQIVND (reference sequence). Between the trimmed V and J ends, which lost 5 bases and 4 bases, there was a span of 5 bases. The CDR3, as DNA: TGTGCCAGTAGTTTGGGTAATGAAAAACTGTTTTTT. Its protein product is CASSLGNEKLFF. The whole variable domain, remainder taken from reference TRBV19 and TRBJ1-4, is DGGITQSPKYLFRKEGQNVTLSCEQNLNHDAMYWYRQDPGQGLRLIYYSQIVNDFQKGDIAEGYSVSREKKESFPLTVTSAQKNPTAFYLCASSLGNEKLFFGSGTQLSVL.

The CDR3 nucleotides read TGTGCCACCAGCAGAGGGCTATCCAGTTCCTACAATGAGCAGTTCTTC. Amino acids: CATSRGLSSSYNEQFF. This chain links TRBV15 with TRBJ2-1; D call uncertain. The ends were cut back, 1 base at V and 1 base at J, with 11 bases in the middle. The germline CDR1 and CDR2 sequences are LNHNV and YYDKDF (reference sequence). The CDR3 extends over 16 amino acids.

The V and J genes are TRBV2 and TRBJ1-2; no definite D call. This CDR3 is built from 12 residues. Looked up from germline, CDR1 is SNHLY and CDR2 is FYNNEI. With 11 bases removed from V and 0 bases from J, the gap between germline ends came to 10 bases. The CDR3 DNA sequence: TGTGCCTGCCAGAGGGCTAACTATGGCTACACCTTC. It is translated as CACQRANYGYTF.

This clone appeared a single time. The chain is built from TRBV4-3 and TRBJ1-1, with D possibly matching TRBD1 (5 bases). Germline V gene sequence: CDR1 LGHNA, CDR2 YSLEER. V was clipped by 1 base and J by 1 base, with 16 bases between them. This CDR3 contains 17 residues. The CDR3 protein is CASSQGRPGRQNTEAFF. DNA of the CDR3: TGCGCCAGCAGCCAAGGGCGCCCGGGACGGCAGAACACTGAAGCTTTCTTT.

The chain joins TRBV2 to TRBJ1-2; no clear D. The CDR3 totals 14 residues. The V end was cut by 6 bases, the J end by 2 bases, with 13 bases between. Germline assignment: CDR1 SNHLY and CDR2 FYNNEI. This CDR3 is CASRALTLNYGYTF. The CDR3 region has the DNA TGTGCCAGCAGGGCCTTGACACTAAACTATGGCTACACCTTC.

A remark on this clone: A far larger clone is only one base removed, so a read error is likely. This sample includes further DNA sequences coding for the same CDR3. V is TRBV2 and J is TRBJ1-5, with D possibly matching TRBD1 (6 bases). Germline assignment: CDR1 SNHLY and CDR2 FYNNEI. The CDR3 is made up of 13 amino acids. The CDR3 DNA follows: TGTGCCAGCATTGGGGGGGCCAATCAGCCCCAGCACTTT. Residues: CASIGGANQPQHF.

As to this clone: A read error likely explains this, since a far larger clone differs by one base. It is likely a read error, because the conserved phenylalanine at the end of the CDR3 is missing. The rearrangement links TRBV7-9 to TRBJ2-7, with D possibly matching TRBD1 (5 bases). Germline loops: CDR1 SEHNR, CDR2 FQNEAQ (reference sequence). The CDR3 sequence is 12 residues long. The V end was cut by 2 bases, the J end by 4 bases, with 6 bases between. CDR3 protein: CASSLQGYEQYL. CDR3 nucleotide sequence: TGTGCCAGCAGCTTACAGGGTTACGAGCAGTACCTC.